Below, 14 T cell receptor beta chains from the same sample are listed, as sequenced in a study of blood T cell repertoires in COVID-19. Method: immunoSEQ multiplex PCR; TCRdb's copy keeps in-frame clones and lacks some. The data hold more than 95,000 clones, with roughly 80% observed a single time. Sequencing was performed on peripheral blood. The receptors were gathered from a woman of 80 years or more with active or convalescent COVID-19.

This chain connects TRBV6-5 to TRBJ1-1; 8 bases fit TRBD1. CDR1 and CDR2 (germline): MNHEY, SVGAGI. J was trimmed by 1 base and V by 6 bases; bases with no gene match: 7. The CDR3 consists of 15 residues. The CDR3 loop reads CASSLRTGQNTEAFF. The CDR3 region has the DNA TGTGCCAGCAGCCTGCGGACAGGGCAGAACACTGAAGCTTTCTTT.

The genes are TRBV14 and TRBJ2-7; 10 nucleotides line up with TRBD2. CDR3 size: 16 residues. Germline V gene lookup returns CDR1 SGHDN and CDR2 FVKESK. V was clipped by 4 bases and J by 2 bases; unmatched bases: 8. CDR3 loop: CASSLRTSGPPYEQYF. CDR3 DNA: TGTGCCAGCAGCCTAAGGACTAGCGGTCCCCCCTACGAGCAGTACTTC.

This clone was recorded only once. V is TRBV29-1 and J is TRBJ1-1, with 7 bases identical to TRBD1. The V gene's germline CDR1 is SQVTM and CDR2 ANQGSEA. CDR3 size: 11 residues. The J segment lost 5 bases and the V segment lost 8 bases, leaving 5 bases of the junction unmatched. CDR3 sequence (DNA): TGCAGCTCATGGACAGGTACTGAAGCTTTCTTT. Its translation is CSSWTGTEAFF.

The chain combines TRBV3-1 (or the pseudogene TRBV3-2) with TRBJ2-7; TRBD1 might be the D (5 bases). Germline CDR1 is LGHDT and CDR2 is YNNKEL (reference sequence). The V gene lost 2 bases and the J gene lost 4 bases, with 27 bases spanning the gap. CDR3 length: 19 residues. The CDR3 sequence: CASSQHLGETPGQRYEQYF. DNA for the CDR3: TGTGCCAGCAGCCAACATTTAGGGGAAACGCCGGGTCAACGGTACGAGCAGTACTTC.

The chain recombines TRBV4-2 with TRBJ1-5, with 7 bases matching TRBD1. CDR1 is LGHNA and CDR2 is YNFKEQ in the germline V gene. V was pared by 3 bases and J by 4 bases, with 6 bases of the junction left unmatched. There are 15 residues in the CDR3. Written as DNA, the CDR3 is TGTGCCAGCAGCCAGTCTCAGGGGGAGAATCAGCCCCAGCATTTT. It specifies CASSQSQGENQPQHF.

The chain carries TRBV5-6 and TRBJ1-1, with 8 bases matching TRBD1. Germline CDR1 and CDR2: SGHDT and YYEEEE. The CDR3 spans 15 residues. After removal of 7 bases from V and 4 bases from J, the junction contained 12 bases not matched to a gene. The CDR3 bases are TGTGCCAGCTCCAATGTTCAAACAGGGGGCACTGAAGCTTTCTTT. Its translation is CASSNVQTGGTEAFF.

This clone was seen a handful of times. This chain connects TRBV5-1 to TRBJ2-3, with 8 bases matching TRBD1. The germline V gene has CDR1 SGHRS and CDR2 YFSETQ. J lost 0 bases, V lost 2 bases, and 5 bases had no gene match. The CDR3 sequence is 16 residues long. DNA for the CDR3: TGCGCCAGCAGCTTTCCGACAGGGGCTAGCACAGATACGCAGTATTTT. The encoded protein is CASSFPTGASTDTQYF.

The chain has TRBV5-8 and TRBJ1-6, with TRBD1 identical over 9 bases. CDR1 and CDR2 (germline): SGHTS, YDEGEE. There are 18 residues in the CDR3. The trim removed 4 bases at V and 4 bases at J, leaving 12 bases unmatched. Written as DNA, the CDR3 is TGTGCCAGCAGCCCAAACACGGTGGGACAGGGTTATAATTCACCCCTCCACTTT. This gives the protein CASSPNTVGQGYNSPLHF.

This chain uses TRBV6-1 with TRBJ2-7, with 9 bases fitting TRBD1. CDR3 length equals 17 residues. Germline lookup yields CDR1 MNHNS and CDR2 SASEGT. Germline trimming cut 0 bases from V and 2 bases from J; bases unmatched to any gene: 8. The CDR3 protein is CASSEALGGQGAYEQYF. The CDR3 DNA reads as TGTGCCAGCAGTGAAGCTCTAGGGGGACAGGGCGCCTACGAGCAGTACTTC.

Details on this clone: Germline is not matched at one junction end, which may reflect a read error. The CDR3, as DNA: TGTGCTAGCAGCCCTCTGACAGGGGGGTACCAAGAGACCCAGTACTTC. Translation: CASSPLTGGYQETQYF. The J gene is TRBJ2-5, the V gene TRBV7-7, with TRBD1 matching over 9 bases. CDR1 is SSHAT, CDR2 FNYEAQ, per germline (reference sequence). The CDR3 sequence is 16 residues long.

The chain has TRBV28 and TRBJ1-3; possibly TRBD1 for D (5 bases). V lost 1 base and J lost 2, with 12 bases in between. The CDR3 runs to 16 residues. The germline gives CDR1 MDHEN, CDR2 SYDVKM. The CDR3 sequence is CASSLSGLRTGNTIYF. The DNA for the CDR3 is TGTGCCAGCAGTTTATCGGGACTTAGGACTGGAAACACCATATATTTT.

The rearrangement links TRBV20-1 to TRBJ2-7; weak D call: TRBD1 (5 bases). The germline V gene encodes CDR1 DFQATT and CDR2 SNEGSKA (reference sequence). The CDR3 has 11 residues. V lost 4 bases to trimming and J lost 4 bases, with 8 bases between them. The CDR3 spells CSAKGVYEQYF. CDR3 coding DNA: TGCAGTGCTAAAGGGGTTTACGAGCAGTACTTC.

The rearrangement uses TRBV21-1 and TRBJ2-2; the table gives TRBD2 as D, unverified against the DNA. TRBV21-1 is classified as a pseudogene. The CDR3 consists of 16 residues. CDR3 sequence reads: CASSKAGKGLTGELFF. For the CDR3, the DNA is TGTGCCAGCAGCAAAGCCGGGAAGGGATTAACCGGGGAGCTGTTTTTT.

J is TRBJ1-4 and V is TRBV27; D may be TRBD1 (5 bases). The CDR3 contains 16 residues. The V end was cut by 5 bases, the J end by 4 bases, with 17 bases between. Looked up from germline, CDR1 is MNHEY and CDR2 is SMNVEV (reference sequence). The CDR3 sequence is CASSPGVRAFNEKLFF. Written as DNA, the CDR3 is TGTGCCAGCAGTCCCGGAGTCAGGGCCTTTAATGAAAAACTGTTTTTT.